This T cell receptor beta chain was documented in a study of blood T cell repertoires in COVID-19. Sequenced by immunoSEQ multiplex PCR; TCRdb stores in-frame clones only, minus some. The sample holds about 130,000 clones; more than 75% are singletons and the top ten take more than 3%. Trimming removed 0 bases from V and 2 bases from J; junction bases left unmatched: 7. CDR1 and CDR2 from the germline V gene are MNHEY and SVGAGI. This CDR3 has 16 amino acids. Sequenced sample: peripheral blood. This receptor was obtained from a man aged 45-60 years with active COVID-19. This chain connects TRBV6-5 to TRBJ2-7; 7 positions match TRBD2. The CDR3 DNA reads TGTGCCAGCAGTTACTCGAGCGGGGCAGGGCCCTACGAGCAGTACTTC. This encodes CASSYSSGAGPYEQYF.